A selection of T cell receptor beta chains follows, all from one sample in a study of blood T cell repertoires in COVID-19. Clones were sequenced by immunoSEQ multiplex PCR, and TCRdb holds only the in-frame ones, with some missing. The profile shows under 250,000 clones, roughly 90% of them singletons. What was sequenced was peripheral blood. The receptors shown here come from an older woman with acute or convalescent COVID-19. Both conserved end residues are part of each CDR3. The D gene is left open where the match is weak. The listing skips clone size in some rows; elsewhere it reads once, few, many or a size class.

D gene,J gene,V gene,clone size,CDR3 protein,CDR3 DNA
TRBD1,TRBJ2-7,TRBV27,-,CASSFTQGVQYEQYF,TGTGCCAGCAGTTTTACGCAGGGGGTTCAATACGAGCAGTACTTC
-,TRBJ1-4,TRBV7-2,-,CASSPYDRLEKLFF,TGTGCCAGCAGCCCATATGACAGGCTGGAAAAACTGTTTTTT
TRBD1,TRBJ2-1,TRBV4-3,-,CASSQDPGTGGAEQFF,TGCGCCAGCAGCCAAGACCCCGGGACAGGGGGCGCCGAGCAGTTCTTC
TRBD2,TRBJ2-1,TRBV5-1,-,CASSFSSGSHNEQFF,TGCGCCAGCAGCTTCTCTAGCGGGAGCCACAATGAGCAGTTCTTC
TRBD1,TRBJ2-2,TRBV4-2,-,CASSPTVRDRGVPGELFF,TGTGCCAGCAGCCCGACGGTCCGGGACAGGGGCGTTCCCGGGGAGCTGTTTTTT
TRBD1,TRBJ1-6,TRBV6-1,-,CASSERDRGASPLHF,TGTGCCAGCAGTGAACGGGACAGGGGCGCTTCACCCCTCCACTTT
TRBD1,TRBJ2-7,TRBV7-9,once,CASSLGPGTGGDEQYF,TGTGCCAGCAGCTTAGGCCCCGGGACAGGGGGCGACGAGCAGTACTTC
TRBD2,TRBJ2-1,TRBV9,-,CASSVSSGEVDEQFF,TGTGCCAGCAGCGTATCTAGCGGGGAGGTAGATGAGCAGTTCTTC
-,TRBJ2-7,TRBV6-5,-,CASTGLIRASEQYF,TGTGCCAGCACTGGACTCATTAGGGCCTCCGAGCAGTACTTC
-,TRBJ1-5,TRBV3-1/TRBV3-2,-,CASSQDRGGVQPQHF,TGTGCCAGCAGCCAAGATAGGGGGGGAGTGCAGCCCCAGCATTTT
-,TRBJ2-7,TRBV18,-,CASSPPAARSTYEQYF,TGTGCCAGCTCACCCCCCGCCGCGCGGAGTACCTACGAGCAGTACTTC
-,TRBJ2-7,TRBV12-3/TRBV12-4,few,CASSLSVGHKLF,TGTGCCAGCAGTTTGTCTGTCGGACATAAGCTCTTC
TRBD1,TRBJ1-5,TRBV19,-,CASRTDRGLNQPQHF,TGTGCCAGTAGGACCGACAGGGGTCTTAATCAGCCCCAGCATTTT
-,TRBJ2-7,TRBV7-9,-,CASSLATPDEQYF,TGTGCCAGCAGCTTAGCGACACCCGACGAGCAGTACTTC